These T cell receptor beta chains were read from a single sample in a study of beta chain features in type 1 diabetes. Some clones are missing from TCRdb's copy, which holds only in-frame ones; the method was immunoSEQ multiplex PCR. Of some 220,000 clones in the sample, about a tenth were seen once. The sequenced material came from central memory CD4+ T cells from blood. The receptors shown here come from a man aged 18-30 years in good health. Both conserved end residues are part of each CDR3. D genes are given only for firm matches. A clone size is listed for some rows: how often the clone was seen (once, few, many), or a class if it is expanded.

TRBJ1-3 TRBV29-1 . few CSVEENVRAGNTIYF TGCAGCGTTGAAGAAAACGTAAGGGCTGGAAACACCATATATTTT
TRBJ2-7 TRBV14 . few CASSQRSGFSFYEQYF TGTGCCAGCAGTCAGAGGTCGGGATTTTCCTTCTACGAGCAGTACTTC
TRBJ2-2 TRBV10-3 TRBD1 few CATSRNQGATTGELFF TGTGCCACCTCTAGGAACCAGGGGGCCACGACCGGGGAGCTGTTTTTT
TRBJ2-3 TRBV5-1 TRBD2 few CASSLPSGTTDTQYF TGCGCCAGCAGCTTGCCTAGCGGAACTACAGATACGCAGTATTTT
TRBJ2-3 TRBV5-1 . few CASSSSGRDADTQYF TGCGCCAGCAGCTCCTCGGGGCGGGACGCAGATACGCAGTATTTT
TRBJ2-7 TRBV2 . few CASRREAYEQYF TGTGCCAGCAGACGGGAAGCCTACGAGCAGTACTTC
TRBJ2-7 TRBV5-1 . few CASSPQGTSYEQYF TGCGCCAGCAGCCCCCAGGGCACCTCCTACGAGCAGTACTTC
TRBJ2-1 TRBV5-4 . . CASSLHALGEQFF TGTGCCAGCAGCTTGCACGCCCTTGGGGAGCAGTTCTTC
TRBJ2-1 TRBV30 TRBD1 . CAWRRMAGGLNEQFF TGTGCCTGGCGAAGAATGGCAGGGGGCCTAAATGAGCAGTTCTTC
TRBJ2-3 TRBV4-3 . few CASSQEKRNTQYF TGCGCCAGCAGCCAAGAAAAAAGAAATACGCAGTATTTT
TRBJ2-3 TRBV4-2 . few CASSQDVGGSTVTDTQYF TGTGCCAGCAGCCAAGACGTTGGCGGTAGTACAGTAACAGATACGCAGTATTTT
TRBJ2-7 TRBV28 . . CASENLYEQYF TGTGCCAGCGAGAATTTGTACGAGCAGTACTTC
TRBJ2-7 TRBV30 TRBD2 . CAWSVPLGGANEQYF TGTGCCTGGAGTGTCCCTCTCGGGGGGGCCAACGAGCAGTACTTC
TRBJ2-5 TRBV5-1 TRBD1 . CASSFGTGGLETQYF TGCGCCAGCAGCTTCGGGACAGGGGGGCTAGAGACCCAGTACTTC
TRBJ2-7 TRBV30 . once CAWTRGVEQYF TGTGCCTGGACCAGGGGGGTCGAGCAGTACTTC
TRBJ2-2 TRBV5-1 . few CASSLGSGATGELFF TGCGCCAGCAGCTTGGGTTCAGGGGCCACCGGGGAGCTGTTTTTT
TRBJ2-7 TRBV30 TRBD2 few CAWSVGRGTYEQYF TGTGCCTGGAGTGTGGGGCGGGGGACCTACGAGCAGTACTTC
TRBJ2-1 TRBV2 . . CASSEARVFQFF TGTGCCAGCAGTGAAGCCCGCGTGTTTCAGTTCTTC
TRBJ2-6 TRBV28 . . CASKSATGLISGANVLTF TGTGCCAGCAAGTCGGCGACAGGCCTAATCTCTGGGGCCAACGTCCTGACTTTC
TRBJ2-1 TRBV11-3 . few CASSLDGSLSYNEQFF TGTGCCAGCAGCTTAGACGGCAGTCTATCCTACAATGAGCAGTTCTTC
TRBJ2-5 TRBV18 TRBD1 . CASSPDRAGETQYF TGTGCCAGCTCCCCCGACAGGGCTGGAGAGACCCAGTACTTC
TRBJ2-3 TRBV7-8 . . CASSLAANTQYF TGTGCCAGCAGCCTAGCCGCGAATACGCAGTATTTT
TRBJ2-2 TRBV13 . . CASSSGTENTGELFF TGTGCCAGCAGCTCCGGGACTGAGAACACCGGGGAGCTGTTTTTT
TRBJ2-1 TRBV18 TRBD2 few CASSPQPSGDEQFF TGTGCCAGCTCACCACAACCTAGCGGGGATGAGCAGTTCTTC
TRBJ2-2 TRBV29-1 TRBD2 . CSGRDSGRAGELFF TGCAGCGGGCGCGACTCTGGGAGGGCCGGGGAGCTGTTTTTT
TRBJ2-3 TRBV5-4 TRBD2 few CASSRPLAGVRDTQYF TGTGCCAGCAGCCGCCCTCTAGCGGGAGTTAGAGATACGCAGTATTTT
TRBJ2-7 TRBV5-6 . few CASSSTGLHEQYF TGTGCCAGCAGCTCCACAGGGTTACACGAGCAGTACTTC
TRBJ1-1 TRBV29-1 TRBD1 few CSVQRDRDSTEAFF TGCAGCGTGCAACGGGACAGGGACTCCACTGAAGCTTTCTTT
TRBJ1-5 TRBV10-1 TRBD1 . CASSSGQGASQPQHF TGCGCCAGCAGTTCGGGACAGGGGGCGAGTCAGCCCCAGCATTTT
TRBJ1-2 TRBV2 . . CASSTDPGLDGYTF TGTGCCAGCAGTACTGACCCGGGGCTGGATGGCTACACCTTC
TRBJ2-1 TRBV7-8 . . CASSLVRGNYNEQFF TGTGCCAGCAGCTTAGTCAGGGGTAACTACAATGAGCAGTTCTTC
TRBJ2-1 TRBV29-1 . . CSVSGSLDNEQFF TGCAGCGTCTCGGGCAGTTTGGACAATGAGCAGTTCTTC
TRBJ2-5 TRBV2 TRBD1 . CASSDRGQGQETQYF TGTGCCAGCAGTGACAGAGGACAGGGCCAAGAGACCCAGTACTTC
TRBJ1-2 TRBV4-1 . many CASSQVERYGYTF TGCGCCAGCAGCCAGGTCGAGCGCTATGGCTACACCTTC
TRBJ2-7 TRBV6-6 TRBD1 . CASSSLTGGGNEQYF TGTGCCAGCAGTTCGCTGACAGGGGGAGGCAACGAGCAGTACTTC
TRBJ2-7 TRBV4-1 . few CASSHHLEGSYEQYF TGCGCCAGCAGCCACCACTTAGAAGGGAGTTACGAGCAGTACTTC
TRBJ2-3 TRBV13 TRBD2 many CASSPGLAGGITDTQYF TGTGCCAGCAGCCCCGGACTAGCGGGAGGGATCACAGATACGCAGTATTTT
TRBJ1-5 TRBV6-1 . few CASSEAWGPQHF TGTGCCAGCAGTGAAGCTTGGGGGCCCCAGCATTTT
TRBJ2-4 TRBV2 . . CASSEIGLAKNIQYF TGTGCCAGCAGTGAGATAGGGCTAGCCAAAAACATTCAGTACTTC
TRBJ1-3 TRBV7-2 . few CASSLVPGFSGNTIYF TGTGCCAGCAGCTTAGTGCCGGGGTTCTCTGGAAACACCATATATTTT
TRBJ2-7 TRBV2 TRBD1 . CASSPQGASYEQYF TGTGCCAGCAGTCCCCAGGGGGCCTCCTACGAGCAGTACTTC
TRBJ2-4 TRBV18 . few CASSQMDIQYF TGTGCCAGCTCACAAATGGACATTCAGTACTTC
TRBJ2-3 TRBV6-6 . few CASKDTTDTQYF TGTGCCAGCAAGGACACCACAGATACGCAGTATTTT
TRBJ2-7 TRBV27 . . CASTIIGRMITYEQYF TGTGCCAGCACCATAATAGGGAGGATGATAACCTACGAGCAGTACTTC
TRBJ2-7 TRBV7-9 . . CASSPRRAGQSSYEQYF TGTGCCAGCAGCCCAAGGCGGGCGGGACAGAGCTCCTACGAGCAGTACTTC
TRBJ2-6 TRBV5-6 . . CASSPAGQFLSGANVLTF TGTGCCAGCAGCCCTGCGGGACAGTTCCTCTCTGGGGCCAACGTCCTGACTTTC
TRBJ2-1 TRBV29-1 TRBD2 . CSVEWTSGGTDNEQFF TGCAGCGTTGAATGGACTAGCGGAGGGACTGACAATGAGCAGTTCTTC
TRBJ2-7 TRBV19 . once CASSSQGYEQYF TGTGCCAGTAGCTCACAGGGCTACGAGCAGTACTTC
TRBJ2-7 TRBV7-9 . . CASSVAPSANEQYF TGTGCCAGCAGCGTGGCCCCTAGTGCCAACGAGCAGTACTTC